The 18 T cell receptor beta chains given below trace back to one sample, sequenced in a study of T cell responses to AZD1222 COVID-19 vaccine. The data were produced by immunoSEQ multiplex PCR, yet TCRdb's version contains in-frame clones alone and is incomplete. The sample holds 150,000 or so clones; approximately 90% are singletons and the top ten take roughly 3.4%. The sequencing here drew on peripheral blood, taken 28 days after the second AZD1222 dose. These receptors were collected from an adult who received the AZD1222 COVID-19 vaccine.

The CDR3 nucleotides are TGTGCCAGCAGCGTAGGATTGGAGAGCAATCAGCCCCAGCATTTT. It codes for CASSVGLESNQPQHF. The V and J genes are TRBV9 and TRBJ1-5; no definite D call. The CDR3 consists of 15 residues. Trimming removed 0 bases from V and 1 base from J, with 8 bases in between. The germline gives CDR1 SGDLS, CDR2 YYNGEE.

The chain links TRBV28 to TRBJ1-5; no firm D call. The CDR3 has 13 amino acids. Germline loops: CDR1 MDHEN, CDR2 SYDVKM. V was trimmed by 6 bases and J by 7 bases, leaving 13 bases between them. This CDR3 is CASSPVNGQPQHF. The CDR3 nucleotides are TGTGCCAGCAGCCCCGTTAATGGGCAGCCCCAGCATTTT.

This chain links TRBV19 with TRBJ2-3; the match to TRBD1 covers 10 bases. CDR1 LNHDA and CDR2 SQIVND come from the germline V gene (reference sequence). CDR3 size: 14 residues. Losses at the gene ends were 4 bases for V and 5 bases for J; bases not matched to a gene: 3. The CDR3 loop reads CASSKDRGLDTQYF. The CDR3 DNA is TGTGCCAGTAGTAAGGACAGGGGGTTAGATACGCAGTATTTT. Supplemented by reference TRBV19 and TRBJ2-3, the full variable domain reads DGGITQSPKYLFRKEGQNVTLSCEQNLNHDAMYWYRQDPGQGLRLIYYSQIVNDFQKGDIAEGYSVSREKKESFPLTVTSAQKNPTAFYLCASSKDRGLDTQYFGPGTRLTVL.

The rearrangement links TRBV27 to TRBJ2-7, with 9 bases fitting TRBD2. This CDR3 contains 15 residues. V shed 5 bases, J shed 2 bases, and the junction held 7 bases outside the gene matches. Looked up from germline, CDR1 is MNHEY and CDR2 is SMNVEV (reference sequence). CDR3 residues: CASSKAGGLTYEQYF. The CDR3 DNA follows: TGTGCCAGCAGTAAAGCGGGAGGTCTGACCTACGAGCAGTACTTC.

CDR3 nucleotide sequence: TGCGCCAGCAGCTTAATTCTAGCGGGAGCTCGCGAGCAGTACTTC. Its translation is CASSLILAGAREQYF. The V and J genes are TRBV5-1 and TRBJ2-7; 10 bases are shared with TRBD2. V gave up 2 bases and J gave up 6 bases; unmatched junction bases: 8. Germline V CDR1 and CDR2: SGHRS, YFSETQ. The CDR3 length is 15 residues.

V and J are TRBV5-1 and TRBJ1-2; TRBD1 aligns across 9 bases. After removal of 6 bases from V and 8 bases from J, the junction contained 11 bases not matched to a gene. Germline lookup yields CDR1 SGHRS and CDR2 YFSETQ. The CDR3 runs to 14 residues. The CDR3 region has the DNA TGCGCCAGCAAAGAGACAGGGGGAATGGAAGGCTACACCTTC. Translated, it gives CASKETGGMEGYTF. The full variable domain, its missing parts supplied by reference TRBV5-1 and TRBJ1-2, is KAGVTQTPRYLIKTRGQQVTLSCSPISGHRSVSWYQQTPGQGLQFLFEYFSETQRNKGNFPGRFSGRQFSNSRSEMNVSTLELGDSALYLCASKETGGMEGYTFGSGTRLTVV.

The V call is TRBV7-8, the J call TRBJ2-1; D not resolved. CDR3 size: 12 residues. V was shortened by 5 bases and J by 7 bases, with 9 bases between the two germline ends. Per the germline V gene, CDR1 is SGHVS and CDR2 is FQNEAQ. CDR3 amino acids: CASSPQRNEQFF. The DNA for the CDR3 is TGTGCCAGCAGCCCGCAGAGGAATGAGCAGTTCTTC.

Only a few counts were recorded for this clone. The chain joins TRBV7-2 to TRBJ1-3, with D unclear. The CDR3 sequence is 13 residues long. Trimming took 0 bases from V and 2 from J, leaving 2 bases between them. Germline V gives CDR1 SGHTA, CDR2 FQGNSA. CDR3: CASSLAPGNTIYF. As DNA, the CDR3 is TGTGCCAGCAGCTTAGCGCCTGGAAACACCATATATTTT.

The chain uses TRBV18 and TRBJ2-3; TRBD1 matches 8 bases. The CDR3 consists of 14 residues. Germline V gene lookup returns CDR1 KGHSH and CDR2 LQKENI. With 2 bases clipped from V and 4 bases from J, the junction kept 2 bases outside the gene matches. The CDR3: CASSPGTGSDTQYF. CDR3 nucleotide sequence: TGTGCCAGCTCACCAGGGACAGGCTCAGATACGCAGTATTTT.

CDR3 bases: TGTGCCAGCAGCCAGGGGGGACTAAGGGTGCGCGAGCAGTACTTC. This encodes CASSQGGLRVREQYF. V and J are TRBV7-2 and TRBJ2-7, with D perhaps being TRBD1 or TRBD2 (7 bases each). CDR3 length: 15 amino acids. V dropped 5 bases and J dropped 6 bases, with 20 bases sitting between them. Germline CDR1 and CDR2: SGHTA and FQGNSA.

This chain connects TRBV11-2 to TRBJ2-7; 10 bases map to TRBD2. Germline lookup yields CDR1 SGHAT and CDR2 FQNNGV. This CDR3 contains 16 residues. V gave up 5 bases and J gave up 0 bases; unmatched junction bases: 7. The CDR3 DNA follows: TGTGCCAGCAGCCCCGTCGGACTAGCGGCCTCCTACGAGCAGTACTTC. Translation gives CASSPVGLAASYEQYF.

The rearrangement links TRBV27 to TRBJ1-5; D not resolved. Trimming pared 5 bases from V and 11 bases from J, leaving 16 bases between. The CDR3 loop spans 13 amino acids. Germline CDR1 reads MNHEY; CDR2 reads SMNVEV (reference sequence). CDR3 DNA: TGTGCCAGCAGTCCCGGGTTCCTGGAAGCCCAGCATTTT. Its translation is CASSPGFLEAQHF.

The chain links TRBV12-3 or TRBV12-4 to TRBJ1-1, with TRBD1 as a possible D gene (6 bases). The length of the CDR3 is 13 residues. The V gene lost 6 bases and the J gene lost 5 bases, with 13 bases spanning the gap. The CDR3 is CASSLQGGTEAFF. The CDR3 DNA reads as TGTGCCAGCAGCCTACAGGGAGGGACTGAAGCTTTCTTT.

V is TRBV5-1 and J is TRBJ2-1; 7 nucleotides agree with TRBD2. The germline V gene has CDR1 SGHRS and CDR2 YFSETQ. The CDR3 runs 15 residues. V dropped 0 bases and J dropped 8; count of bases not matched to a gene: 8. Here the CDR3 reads CASSLVAGDLDEQFF. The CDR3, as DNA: TGCGCCAGCAGCTTGGTTGCGGGAGATCTCGATGAGCAGTTCTTC.

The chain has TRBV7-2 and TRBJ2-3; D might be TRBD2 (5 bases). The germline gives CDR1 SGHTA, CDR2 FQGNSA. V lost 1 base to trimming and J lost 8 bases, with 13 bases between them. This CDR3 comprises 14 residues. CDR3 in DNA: TGTGCCAGCAGCTTAGAGCGGAACCTGGCTACGCAGTATTTT. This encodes CASSLERNLATQYF.

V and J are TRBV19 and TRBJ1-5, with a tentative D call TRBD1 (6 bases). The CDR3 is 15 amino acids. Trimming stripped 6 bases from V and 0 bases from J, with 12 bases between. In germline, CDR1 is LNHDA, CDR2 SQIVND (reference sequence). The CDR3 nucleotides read TGTGCCAGTAGGCCGAGGGGGACTAGCAATCAGCCCCAGCATTTT. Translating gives CASRPRGTSNQPQHF.

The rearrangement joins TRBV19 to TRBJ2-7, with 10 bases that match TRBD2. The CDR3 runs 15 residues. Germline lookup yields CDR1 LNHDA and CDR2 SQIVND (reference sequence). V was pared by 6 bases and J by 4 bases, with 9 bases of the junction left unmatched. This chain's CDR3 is CASSLILAGVYEQYF. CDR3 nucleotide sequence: TGTGCCAGTAGCCTAATCCTAGCGGGAGTATACGAGCAGTACTTC. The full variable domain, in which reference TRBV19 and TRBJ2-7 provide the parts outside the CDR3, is DGGITQSPKYLFRKEGQNVTLSCEQNLNHDAMYWYRQDPGQGLRLIYYSQIVNDFQKGDIAEGYSVSREKKESFPLTVTSAQKNPTAFYLCASSLILAGVYEQYFGPGTRLTVT.

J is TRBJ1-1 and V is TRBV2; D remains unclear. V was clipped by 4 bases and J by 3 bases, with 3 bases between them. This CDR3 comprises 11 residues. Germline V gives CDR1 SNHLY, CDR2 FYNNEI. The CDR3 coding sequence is TGTGCCAGCAGTGCACACACTGAAGCTTTCTTT. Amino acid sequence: CASSAHTEAFF.